Sequencing of this TCR beta chain was carried out in a study of blood T cell repertoires in COVID-19. Study background: Samples of COVID-19 (acute and convalescent) were obtained from the United States, Italy and Spain. Sample material is recorded as cDNA or gDNA derived from T cells, B-cell-depleted T cells, or PBMCs.

Authors' analysis steps: Amplification from reference gene primers served as the basis for estimated nucleated cell counts. Sequenced by immunoSEQ multiplex PCR; TCRdb stores in-frame clones only, minus some. V and J calls and clone size are those listed in that table; D and trimming were worked out from the DNA. The table includes 50,000 to 65,000 clones, almost 90% detected once. CDR1 and CDR2 (germline): SEHNR, FQNEAQ (reference sequence). V was pared by 7 bases and J by 7 bases, with 25 bases between. The CDR3 runs 16 residues. The sequence derives from a man between 60 and 75 years old with acute or convalescent COVID-19. Sequenced: peripheral blood. V usage is TRBV7-9 and J usage is TRBJ1-1; D uncertain. The CDR3 reads CASTKRTEGSDFEAFF. CDR3 bases: TGTGCCAGCACCAAACGGACGGAAGGGAGTGACTTTGAAGCTTTCTTT.